This T cell receptor beta chain was documented in a study of molecular identifiers for immune sequencing clone quantification. TCRdb redid the calling of the PCR reads with MiXCR, one entry per CDR3 protein. The table includes approximately 590,000 distinct CDR3 sequences, around 25% detected once. The germline V and J ends were trimmed by 3 bases and 1 base, with 4 bases remaining between them. The CDR3 covers 12 residues. This TCR came from a human donor in good health. Some libraries in this study had Jurkat cell RNA spiked in. The gene calls are TRBV5-3 and TRBJ1-1, with D hard to call. TRBV5-3 is known as an ORF, though its function is uncertain. Source material: naive CD8+ T cells from blood, with Jurkat cell RNA spiked in. Subset meaning: FACS-sorted CD8+CD4-CCR7+CD45RA+ naive T cells. The CDR3 loop is CARSYRNTEAFF. The CDR3 bases are TGTGCCAGAAGCTACAGGAACACTGAAGCTTTCTTT.